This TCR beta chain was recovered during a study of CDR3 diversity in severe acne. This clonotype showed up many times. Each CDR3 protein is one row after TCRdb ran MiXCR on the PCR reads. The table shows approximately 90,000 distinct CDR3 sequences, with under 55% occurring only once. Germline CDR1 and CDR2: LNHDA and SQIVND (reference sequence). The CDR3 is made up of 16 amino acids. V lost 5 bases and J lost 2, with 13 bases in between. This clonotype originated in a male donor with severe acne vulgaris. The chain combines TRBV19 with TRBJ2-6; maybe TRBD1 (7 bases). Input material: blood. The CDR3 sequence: CASSPQGGTGANVLTF. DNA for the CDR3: TGTGCCAGTAGTCCTCAGGGGGGTACTGGGGCCAACGTCCTGACTTTC.